This TCR beta chain was sequenced for a study of blood T cell repertoires in COVID-19. Study summary: Researchers got acute and convalescent COVID-19 samples from the United States, Italy and Spain. The cDNA or gDNA used as material had been derived from T cells, B-cell-depleted T cells, or PBMCs.

Germline lookup yields CDR1 MNHEY and CDR2 SVGAGI. The CDR3 sequence is 14 residues long. V shed 7 bases and J shed 5 bases, with 12 bases lying between them. The assay was immunoSEQ multiplex PCR, and TCRdb's table has in-frame clones only and misses some. In the table there are tens of thousands of clones, about 86% of which are singletons. Sequencing was done on a sample of peripheral blood. J is TRBJ1-6 and V is TRBV6-5; a possible D gene is TRBD1 (6 bases). The TCR comes from a woman of 80 years or more in a cohort sampled during active or convalescent COVID-19. CDR3 sequence reads: CASTATGDNSPLHF. In DNA form, the CDR3 reads TGTGCCAGCACCGCGACAGGAGATAATTCACCCCTCCACTTT.